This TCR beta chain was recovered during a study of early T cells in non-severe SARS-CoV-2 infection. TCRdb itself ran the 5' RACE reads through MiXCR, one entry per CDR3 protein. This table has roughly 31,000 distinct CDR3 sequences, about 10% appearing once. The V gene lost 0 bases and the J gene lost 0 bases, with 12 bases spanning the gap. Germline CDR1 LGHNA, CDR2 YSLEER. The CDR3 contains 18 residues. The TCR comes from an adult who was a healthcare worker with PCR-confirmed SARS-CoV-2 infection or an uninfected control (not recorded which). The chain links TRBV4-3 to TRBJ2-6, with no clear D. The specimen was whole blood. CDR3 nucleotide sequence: TGCGCCAGCAGCCAAGAAGAGTCCTCCTTCTCTGGGGCCAACGTCCTGACTTTC. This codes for CASSQEESSFSGANVLTF.